This entry lists 24 T cell receptor beta chains sequenced from one sample in a study of T-cell reconstitution after alpha-beta-depleted transplantation in children. The library targeted TCRbeta and was prepared with unique molecular identifiers. TCRdb re-called the PCR reads with MiXCR, one entry per CDR3 protein. Among about 300,000 distinct CDR3 sequences, roughly 9.1% were seen once, and the ten largest hold less than 9%. The source material was PBMCs, sampled before TCRalphabeta/CD19-depleted stem cell transplant. These receptors originate from a boy younger than two with acute myeloid leukemia, due to receive a stem cell transplant.

The table lists this clonotype with many counts. The chain recombines TRBV28 with TRBJ2-3; 11 bases align to TRBD2. The CDR3 has 20 residues. Germline values: CDR1 MDHEN, CDR2 SYDVKM. Trimming cost V 4 bases and J 0 bases; bases outside gene matches: 15. This chain's CDR3 is CASSYSSGRTGLHSTDTQYF. The CDR3 DNA reads as TGTGCCAGCAGTTATTCTAGCGGGAGGACCGGACTCCATAGCACAGATACGCAGTATTTT.

This clonotype came up many times. The V and J genes are TRBV27 and TRBJ2-3; D could derive from TRBD1 or TRBD2 (6 bases each). The CDR3 runs to 14 residues. Germline V CDR1 and CDR2: MNHEY, SMNVEV (reference sequence). Trimming took off 6 bases at V and 1 base at J, with 11 bases between the two ends. Written as DNA, the CDR3 is TGTGCCAGCAGCGGGGGCACGGGCACAGATACGCAGTATTTT. It translates to CASSGGTGTDTQYF.

Many counts were recorded for this clonotype. This chain links TRBV4-3 with TRBJ1-4; D not resolved. V gave up 4 bases and J gave up 8 bases, with 11 bases separating them. Germline lookup yields CDR1 LGHNA and CDR2 YSLEER. There are 13 residues in the CDR3. The CDR3, as DNA: TGCGCCAGCAGCCCGGAAAATGGCGAAAAACTGTTTTTT. This translates into CASSPENGEKLFF.

Ten or more counts support this clonotype. V usage is TRBV9 and J usage is TRBJ2-1; D is uncertain. In germline, CDR1 is SGDLS, CDR2 YYNGEE. This CDR3 is built from 18 residues. Trimming pared 0 bases from V and 0 bases from J, leaving 16 bases between. In nucleotides, the CDR3 is TGTGCCAGCAGCGTAGGCCGCTTCCTTCCCAGCTCCTACAATGAGCAGTTCTTC. Translating gives CASSVGRFLPSSYNEQFF.

This clonotype was detected many times. The V call is TRBV5-1, the J call TRBJ2-6, with a tentative D call TRBD1 (5 bases). The V end was cut by 5 bases, the J end by 4 bases, with 16 bases between. This CDR3 has 16 amino acids. Germline V CDR1 and CDR2: SGHRS, YFSETQ. In DNA form, the CDR3 reads TGCGCCAGCAGAAGTGGGGCCCGTCCGGGGGCCAACGTCCTGACTTTC. It yields the protein CASRSGARPGANVLTF.

The rearrangement links TRBV28 to TRBJ1-1, with TRBD1 identical over 7 bases. CDR3 length: 16 amino acids. Germline V gives CDR1 MDHEN, CDR2 SYDVKM. Trimming took 3 bases from V and 6 from J; bases not matched to a gene: 13. The CDR3 DNA reads as TGTGCCAGCAGTTTGCGACAGGGCCTTATCGTCGCTGAAGCTTTCTTT. This encodes CASSLRQGLIVAEAFF.

This clonotype showed up just a few times. The J gene is TRBJ1-4, the V gene TRBV28, with D maybe TRBD1 (5 bases). The germline V gene has CDR1 MDHEN and CDR2 SYDVKM. V was cut by 6 bases and J by 7 bases, with 15 bases left in between. The CDR3 length is 14 residues. CDR3: CASRIGTAREKLFF. The CDR3, as DNA: TGTGCCAGCAGGATTGGGACGGCGCGTGAAAAACTGTTTTTT.

This clonotype appeared many times. At one boundary the junction diverges from the germline segment, which might be a read error. This sequence joins TRBV11-2 and TRBJ2-3, with TRBD2 matching 13 bases. This CDR3 region has 14 residues. Germline V gives CDR1 SGHAT, CDR2 FQNNGV. The CDR3 sequence: CASSFGLAGDAQYF. For the CDR3, the DNA is TGTGCCAGCAGCTTCGGACTAGCGGGAGATGCGCAGTATTTT.

Ten or more counts support this clonotype. This rearrangement joins TRBV7-3 to TRBJ2-6; D gene ambiguous. The CDR3 is 16 amino acids. CDR1 SGHTA and CDR2 FQGTGA come from the germline V gene. V lost 2 bases, J lost 2 bases, and 10 bases lay in between. The CDR3 reads CASSLGPLAGANVLTF. The CDR3 nucleotides read TGTGCCAGCAGCTTAGGGCCTTTAGCTGGGGCCAACGTCCTGACTTTC.

The rearrangement joins TRBV6-4 to TRBJ2-1, with unresolved D. Germline-derived CDR1 and CDR2 are MRHNA and SNTAGT. Trimming stripped 5 bases from V and 3 bases from J, with 14 bases between. This CDR3 contains 15 residues. This chain's CDR3 is CASSRVDWGYNEQFF. DNA for the CDR3: TGTGCCAGCAGTCGGGTAGATTGGGGCTACAATGAGCAGTTCTTC.

CDR3 loop: CATDPAPILGPLHF. CDR3 nucleotides: TGTGCCACCGATCCAGCCCCGATTCTGGGGCCCCTCCACTTT. The J gene is TRBJ1-6, the V gene TRBV7-9; D is uncertain. The CDR3 is 14 residues long. Trimming took off 10 bases at V and 13 bases at J, with 23 bases between the two ends. Germline CDR1 and CDR2: SEHNR and FQNEAQ (reference sequence).

This clonotype was seen ten or more times. This chain uses TRBV5-5 with TRBJ2-5; weak D call: TRBD1 (7 bases). V shed 4 bases and J shed 2 bases, with 12 bases lying between them. Germline CDR1 SGHKS, CDR2 YYEKEE (reference sequence). CDR3 size: 14 residues. CDR3 amino acids: CASSPTGRQETQYF. CDR3 sequence (DNA): TGTGCCAGCAGCCCGACAGGGAGGCAAGAGACCCAGTACTTC.

This clonotype was seen only a few times. The chain employs TRBV28 and TRBJ2-5; 11 nucleotides align to TRBD1. This CDR3 is 17 amino acids long. J was trimmed by 1 base and V by 6 bases; bases with no gene match: 10. CDR1 is MDHEN, CDR2 SYDVKM, per germline. The CDR3 reads CASSPGPGTGGQETQYF. CDR3 coding DNA: TGTGCCAGCAGCCCGGGCCCCGGGACAGGGGGCCAAGAGACCCAGTACTTC.

This clonotype was detected many times. The chain links TRBV29-1 to TRBJ1-1; maybe TRBD1 (5 bases). V lost 8 bases and J lost 0, with 13 bases in between. The CDR3 has 13 amino acids. Looked up from germline, CDR1 is SQVTM and CDR2 is ANQGSEA. CDR3 bases: TGCAGCACCAGCCAGGGTATGAACACTGAAGCTTTCTTT. Amino acid sequence: CSTSQGMNTEAFF.

In the case of this clonotype: A much larger clonotype is one base distant, so this may be a read error. This rearrangement joins TRBV5-1 to TRBJ1-1; no definite D call. V was trimmed by 0 bases and J by 4 bases, leaving 10 bases between them. CDR1 is SGHRS, CDR2 YFSETQ, per germline. CDR3 length: 14 amino acids. CDR3 nucleotide sequence: TGCGCCAGCAGCTTGGGAATAGCAACCACTGAAGCTTTCTTT. Its translation: CASSLGIATTEAFF.

CDR3 nucleotides: TGCAGTGCTAGAGAGCCCCAGGGAGCGGGCTATGGCTACACCTTC. This codes for CSAREPQGAGYGYTF. The chain couples TRBV20-1 to TRBJ1-2; tentative D call: TRBD1 (5 bases). CDR1 and CDR2 from the germline V gene are DFQATT and SNEGSKA (reference sequence). CDR3 length: 15 residues. V was cut by 0 bases and J by 4 bases, with 15 bases left in between.

Of note for this clonotype: A much more abundant neighbour one base away suggests this may be a read error. The chain joins TRBV7-3 to TRBJ2-7; D not certain. Germline V gene data show CDR1 as SGHTA and CDR2 as FQGTGA. CDR3 length: 13 amino acids. Trimming stripped 1 base from V and 6 bases from J, with 10 bases between. CDR3: CASSLSPGAEQYF. The DNA of the CDR3 is TGTGCCAGCAGCTTAAGCCCAGGTGCCGAGCAGTACTTC.

This clonotype was recorded at least ten times. V gene TRBV27 combines with J gene TRBJ2-6; D is perhaps TRBD2 (5 bases). V lost 5 bases, J lost 0 bases, and 14 bases lay in between. From germline, CDR1 is MNHEY and CDR2 SMNVEV (reference sequence). The CDR3 runs to 17 residues. The CDR3 loop is CASSPSDFFSGANVLTF. The CDR3 nucleotides are TGTGCCAGCAGTCCCTCGGACTTTTTCTCTGGGGCCAACGTCCTGACTTTC.

This chain connects TRBV18 to TRBJ2-6; 7 bases fit TRBD2. The V segment lost 3 bases and the J segment 0 bases; nucleotides outside the gene matches: 2. Germline CDR1 is KGHSH and CDR2 is LQKENI. This CDR3 is 16 amino acids long. CDR3 residues: CASSPGGSSGANVLTF. CDR3 coding DNA: TGTGCCAGCTCACCCGGCGGGAGCTCTGGGGCCAACGTCCTGACTTTC.

This clonotype showed up many times. The chain carries TRBV6-2 or TRBV6-3 and TRBJ1-4; D is possibly TRBD1 (5 bases). CDR1 is MNHEY, CDR2 SVGEGT, per germline. The CDR3 covers 15 residues. V lost 4 bases, J lost 0 bases, and 9 bases lay in between. The CDR3 protein is CASSSTVTTNEKLFF. The DNA for the CDR3 is TGTGCCAGCAGTTCGACAGTCACAACTAATGAAAAACTGTTTTTT.

Only a few counts were recorded for this clonotype. V is TRBV18 and J is TRBJ1-5; TRBD1 might be the D (5 bases). Germline V lookup: CDR1 KGHSH, CDR2 LQKENI. V was trimmed by 5 bases and J by 4 bases, leaving 12 bases between them. The CDR3 length is 14 residues. The CDR3 loop is CASSEGSLNQPQHF. In DNA, the CDR3 is TGTGCCAGCTCAGAGGGGTCTTTGAATCAGCCCCAGCATTTT.

This clonotype appeared a few times. The rearrangement links TRBV29-1 to TRBJ1-1; tentative D call: TRBD1 (5 bases). The CDR3 has 12 residues. Germline CDR1 and CDR2: SQVTM and ANQGSEA. V dropped 1 base and J dropped 3 bases, with 6 bases sitting between them. The CDR3 region is CSVEGGDTEAFF. Written as DNA, the CDR3 is TGCAGCGTTGAAGGGGGGGACACTGAAGCTTTCTTT. Variable domain in full (rest from reference TRBV29-1 and TRBJ1-1): SAVISQKPSRDICQRGTSLTIQCQVDSQVTMMFWYRQQPGQSLTLIATANQGSEATYESGFVIDKFPISRPNLTFSTLTVSNMSPEDSSIYLCSVEGGDTEAFFGQGTRLTVV.

Concerning this clonotype itself: A much larger clone is a single base away; this may be a read error. The chain uses TRBV10-2 and TRBJ1-6; D not resolved. The ends were cut back, 4 bases at V and 6 bases at J, with 13 bases in the middle. In germline, CDR1 is WSHSY, CDR2 SAAADI. This CDR3 spans 15 amino acids. Here the CDR3 DNA reads TGCGCCAGCAGTGCGGTAGGGATCTGTAATTCACCCCTCCACTTT. Encoded protein: CASSAVGICNSPLHF.

This clonotype was seen repeatedly, ten times or more. This CDR3 reads CASSLRPPTDSNQPQHF. The DNA of the CDR3 is TGCGCCAGCAGCTTGAGACCCCCGACAGATAGCAATCAGCCCCAGCATTTT. The rearrangement uses TRBV5-1 and TRBJ1-5; D perhaps matches TRBD1 (5 bases). In germline, CDR1 is SGHRS, CDR2 YFSETQ. Trimming removed 1 base at V and 0 bases at J, with 14 bases between. The CDR3 covers 17 residues.